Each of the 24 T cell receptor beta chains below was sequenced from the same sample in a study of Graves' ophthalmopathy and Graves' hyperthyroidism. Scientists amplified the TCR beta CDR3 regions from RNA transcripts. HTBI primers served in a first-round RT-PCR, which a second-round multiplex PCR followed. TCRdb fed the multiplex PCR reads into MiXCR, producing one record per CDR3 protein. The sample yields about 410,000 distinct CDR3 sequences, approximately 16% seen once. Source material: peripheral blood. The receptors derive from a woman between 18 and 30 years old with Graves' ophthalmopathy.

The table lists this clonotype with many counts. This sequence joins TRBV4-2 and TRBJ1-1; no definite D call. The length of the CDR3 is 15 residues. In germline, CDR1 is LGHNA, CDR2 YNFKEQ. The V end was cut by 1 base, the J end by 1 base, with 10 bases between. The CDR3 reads CASSQAGLTNTEAFF. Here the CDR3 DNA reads TGTGCCAGCAGCCAAGCCGGACTGACGAACACTGAAGCTTTCTTT.

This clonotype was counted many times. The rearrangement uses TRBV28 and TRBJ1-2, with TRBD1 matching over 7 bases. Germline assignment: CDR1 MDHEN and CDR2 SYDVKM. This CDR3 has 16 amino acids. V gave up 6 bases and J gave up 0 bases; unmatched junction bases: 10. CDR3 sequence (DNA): TGTGCCAGCAGGTTCTCGACAGGGTCCGCTAACTATGGCTACACCTTC. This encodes CASRFSTGSANYGYTF.

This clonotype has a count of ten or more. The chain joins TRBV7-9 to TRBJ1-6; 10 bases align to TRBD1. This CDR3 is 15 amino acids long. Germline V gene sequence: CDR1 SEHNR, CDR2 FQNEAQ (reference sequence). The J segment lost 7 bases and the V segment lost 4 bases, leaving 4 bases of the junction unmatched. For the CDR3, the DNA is TGTGCCAGCAGCTCAGGACAGGGGGGGAATTCACCCCTCCACTTT. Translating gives CASSSGQGGNSPLHF.

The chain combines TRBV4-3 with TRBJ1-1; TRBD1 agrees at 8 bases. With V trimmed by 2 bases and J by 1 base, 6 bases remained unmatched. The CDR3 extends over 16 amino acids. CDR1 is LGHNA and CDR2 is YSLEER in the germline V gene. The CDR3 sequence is CASSQNRGSPNTEAFF. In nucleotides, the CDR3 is TGCGCCAGCAGCCAAAACAGGGGGAGCCCGAACACTGAAGCTTTCTTT.

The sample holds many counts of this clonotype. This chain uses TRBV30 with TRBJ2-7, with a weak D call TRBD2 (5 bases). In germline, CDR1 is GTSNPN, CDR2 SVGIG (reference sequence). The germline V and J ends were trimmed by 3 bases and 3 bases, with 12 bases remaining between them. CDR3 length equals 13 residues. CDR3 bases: TGTGCCTGGAGGTACGGACTGAGCTACGAGCAGTACTTC. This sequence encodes CAWRYGLSYEQYF.

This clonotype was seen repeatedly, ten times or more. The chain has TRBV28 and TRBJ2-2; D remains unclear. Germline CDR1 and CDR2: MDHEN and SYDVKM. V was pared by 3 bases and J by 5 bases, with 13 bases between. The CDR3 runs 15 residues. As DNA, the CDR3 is TGTGCCAGCAGTTTTGGCCAGACACCTACCGGGGAGCTGTTTTTT. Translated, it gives CASSFGQTPTGELFF.

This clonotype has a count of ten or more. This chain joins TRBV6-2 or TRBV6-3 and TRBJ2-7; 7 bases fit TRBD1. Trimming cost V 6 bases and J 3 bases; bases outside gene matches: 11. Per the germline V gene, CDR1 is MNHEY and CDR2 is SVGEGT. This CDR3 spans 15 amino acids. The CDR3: CASSPSDRTYYEQYF. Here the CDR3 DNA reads TGTGCCAGCAGCCCTTCGGACAGGACCTACTACGAGCAGTACTTC.

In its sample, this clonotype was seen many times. CDR3 DNA: TGTGCCAGCAGCGGGGGGGCCTGGGTAGGGGAGCTGTTTTTT. It encodes CASSGGAWVGELFF. The V gene is TRBV7-2, the J gene TRBJ2-2; tentative D call: TRBD2 (7 bases). Trimming removed 5 bases from V and 8 bases from J, with 15 bases in between. CDR3 length: 14 amino acids. Germline lookup yields CDR1 SGHTA and CDR2 FQGNSA.

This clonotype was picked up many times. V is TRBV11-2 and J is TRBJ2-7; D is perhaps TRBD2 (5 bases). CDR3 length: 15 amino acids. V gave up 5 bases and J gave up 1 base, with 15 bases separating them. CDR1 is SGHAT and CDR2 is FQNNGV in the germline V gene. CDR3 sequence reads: CASSLDGRGSYEQYF. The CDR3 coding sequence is TGTGCCAGCAGCCTGGACGGTCGAGGGTCCTACGAGCAGTACTTC. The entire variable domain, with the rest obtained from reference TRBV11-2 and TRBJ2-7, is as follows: EAGVAQSPRYKIIEKRQSVAFWCNPISGHATLYWYQQILGQGPKLLIQFQNNGVVDDSQLPKDRFSAERLKGVDSTLKIQPAKLEDSAVYLCASSLDGRGSYEQYFGPGTRLTVT.

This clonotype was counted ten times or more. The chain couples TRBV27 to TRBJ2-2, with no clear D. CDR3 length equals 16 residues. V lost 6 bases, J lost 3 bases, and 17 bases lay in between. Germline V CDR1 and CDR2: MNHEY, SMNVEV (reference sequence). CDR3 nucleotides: TGTGCCAGCAGCCCCCTGATGATAGAGGACACCGGGGAGCTGTTTTTT. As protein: CASSPLMIEDTGELFF.

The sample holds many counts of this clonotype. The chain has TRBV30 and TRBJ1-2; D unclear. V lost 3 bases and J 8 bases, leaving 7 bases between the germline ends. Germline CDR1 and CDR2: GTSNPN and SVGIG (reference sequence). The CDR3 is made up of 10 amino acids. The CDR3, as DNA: TGTGCCTGGAGGGCGGGCGGCTACACCTTC. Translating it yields CAWRAGGYTF.

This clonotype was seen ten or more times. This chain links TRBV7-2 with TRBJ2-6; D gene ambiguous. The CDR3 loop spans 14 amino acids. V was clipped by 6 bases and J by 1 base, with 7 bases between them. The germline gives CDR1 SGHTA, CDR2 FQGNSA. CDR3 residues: CASRTASGANVLTF. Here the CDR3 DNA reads TGTGCCAGCAGAACGGCTTCTGGGGCCAACGTCCTGACTTTC.

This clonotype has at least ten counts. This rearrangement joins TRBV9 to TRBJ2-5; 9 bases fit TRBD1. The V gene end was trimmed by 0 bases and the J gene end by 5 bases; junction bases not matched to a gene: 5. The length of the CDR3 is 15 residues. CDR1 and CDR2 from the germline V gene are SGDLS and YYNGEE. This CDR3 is CASSVAGQGWETQYF. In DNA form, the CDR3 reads TGTGCCAGCAGCGTAGCGGGACAGGGTTGGGAGACCCAGTACTTC.

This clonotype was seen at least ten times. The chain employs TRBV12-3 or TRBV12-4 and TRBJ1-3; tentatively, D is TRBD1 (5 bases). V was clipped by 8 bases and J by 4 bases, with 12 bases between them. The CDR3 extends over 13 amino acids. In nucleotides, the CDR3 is TGTGCCAGCCCAATGGCAGGGGGAAACACCATATATTTT. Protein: CASPMAGGNTIYF.

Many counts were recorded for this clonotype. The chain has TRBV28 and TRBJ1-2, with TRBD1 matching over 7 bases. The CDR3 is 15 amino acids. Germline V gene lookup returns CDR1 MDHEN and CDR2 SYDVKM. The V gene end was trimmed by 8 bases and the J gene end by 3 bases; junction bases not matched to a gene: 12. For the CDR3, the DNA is TGTGCCAGCTCACAAATAGGGGGCAATTACTATGGCTACACCTTC. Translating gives CASSQIGGNYYGYTF.

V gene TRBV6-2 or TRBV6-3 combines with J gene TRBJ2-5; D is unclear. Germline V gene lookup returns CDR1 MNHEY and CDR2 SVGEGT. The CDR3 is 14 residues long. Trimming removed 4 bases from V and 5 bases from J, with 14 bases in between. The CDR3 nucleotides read TGTGCCAGCAGTTGGGCGGACCTGGGGGAGACCCAGTACTTC. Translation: CASSWADLGETQYF.

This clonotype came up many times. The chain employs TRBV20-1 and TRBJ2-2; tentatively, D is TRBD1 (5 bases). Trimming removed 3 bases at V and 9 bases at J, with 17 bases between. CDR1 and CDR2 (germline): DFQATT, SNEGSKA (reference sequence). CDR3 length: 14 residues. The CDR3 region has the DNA TGCAGTGCTAGTCTCGCGACAGCTGCGAGGGAGCTGTTTTTT. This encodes CSASLATAARELFF.

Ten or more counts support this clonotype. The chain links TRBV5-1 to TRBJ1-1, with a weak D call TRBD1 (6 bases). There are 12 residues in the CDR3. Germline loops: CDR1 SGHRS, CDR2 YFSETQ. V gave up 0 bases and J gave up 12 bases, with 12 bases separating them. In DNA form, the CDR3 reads TGCGCCAGCAGCTTGGCCGCGGACAGACCTTTCTTT. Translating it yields CASSLAADRPFF.

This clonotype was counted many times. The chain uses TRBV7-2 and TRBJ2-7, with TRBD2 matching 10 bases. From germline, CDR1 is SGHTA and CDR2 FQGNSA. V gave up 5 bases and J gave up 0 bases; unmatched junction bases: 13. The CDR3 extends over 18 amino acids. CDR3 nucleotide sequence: TGTGCCAGCAGCCCCAGGGGGAGCGGGGGGGCCTTCTCCTACGAGCAGTACTTC. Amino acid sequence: CASSPRGSGGAFSYEQYF. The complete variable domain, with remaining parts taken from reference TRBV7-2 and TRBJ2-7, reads GAGVSQSPSNKVTEKGKDVELRCDPISGHTALYWYRQSLGQGLEFLIYFQGNSAPDKSGLPSDRFSAERTGGSVSTLTIQRTQQEDSAVYLCASSPRGSGGAFSYEQYFGPGTRLTVT.

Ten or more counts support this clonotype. The CDR3 spells CASSQEATGSPLHF. DNA of the CDR3: TGTGCCAGCAGCCAAGAGGCCACGGGATCACCCCTCCACTTT. This sequence joins TRBV14 and TRBJ1-6, with D unresolved. CDR1 SGHDN and CDR2 FVKESK come from the germline V gene. The CDR3 is 14 amino acids. The V gene lost 0 bases and the J gene lost 10 bases, with 10 bases spanning the gap.

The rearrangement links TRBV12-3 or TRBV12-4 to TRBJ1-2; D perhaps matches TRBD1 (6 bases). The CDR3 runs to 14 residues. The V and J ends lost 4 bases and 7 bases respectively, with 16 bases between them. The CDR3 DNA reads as TGTGCCAGCAGTTCTCAAGGGGGGCGCATTGGCTACACCTTC. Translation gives CASSSQGGRIGYTF.

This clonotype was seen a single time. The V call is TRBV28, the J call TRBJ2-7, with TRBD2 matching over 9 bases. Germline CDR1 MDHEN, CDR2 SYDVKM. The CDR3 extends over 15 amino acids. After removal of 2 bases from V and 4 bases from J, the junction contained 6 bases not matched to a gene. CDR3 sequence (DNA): TGTGCCAGCAGTTTAGCGGGGGGGCCTCGGTACGAGCAGTACTTC. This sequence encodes CASSLAGGPRYEQYF.

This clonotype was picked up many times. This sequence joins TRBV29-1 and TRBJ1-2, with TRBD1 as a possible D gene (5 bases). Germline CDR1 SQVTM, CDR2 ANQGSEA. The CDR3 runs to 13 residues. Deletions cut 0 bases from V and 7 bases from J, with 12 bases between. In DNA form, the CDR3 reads TGCAGCGTTGAAGATCGGGCAGGGAGTGGCTACACCTTC. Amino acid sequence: CSVEDRAGSGYTF. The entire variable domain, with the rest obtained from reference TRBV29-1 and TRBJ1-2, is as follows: SAVISQKPSRDICQRGTSLTIQCQVDSQVTMMFWYRQQPGQSLTLIATANQGSEATYESGFVIDKFPISRPNLTFSTLTVSNMSPEDSSIYLCSVEDRAGSGYTFGSGTRLTVV.

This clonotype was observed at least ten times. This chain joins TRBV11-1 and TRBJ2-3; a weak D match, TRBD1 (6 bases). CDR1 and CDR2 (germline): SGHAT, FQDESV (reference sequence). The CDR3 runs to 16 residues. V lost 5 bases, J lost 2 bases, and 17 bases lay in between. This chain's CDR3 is CASSPRQDLVTDTQYF. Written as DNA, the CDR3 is TGTGCCAGCAGCCCTCGACAGGACCTTGTCACAGATACGCAGTATTTT. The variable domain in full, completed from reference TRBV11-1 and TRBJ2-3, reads EAEVAQSPRYKITEKSQAVAFWCDPISGHATLYWYRQILGQGPELLVQFQDESVVDDSQLPKDRFSAERLKGVDSTLKIQPAELGDSAMYLCASSPRQDLVTDTQYFGPGTRLTVL.